The 9 T cell receptor beta chains below come from one sample, sequenced in a study of blood T cell repertoires in COVID-19. Profiled with immunoSEQ multiplex PCR; TCRdb holds only in-frame clones, not every one. The data show nearly 250,000 clones, about 89% seen once. The sample taken for sequencing was peripheral blood. The receptor source for this set is an older woman who had recovered from COVID-19.

This clone was seen a single time. The CDR3 reads CASSPIRWGLNQPQHF. The CDR3 DNA reads TGTGCCAGTAGCCCAATACGTTGGGGGCTGAATCAGCCCCAGCATTTT. The chain carries TRBV19 and TRBJ1-5; perhaps TRBD1 as D (6 bases). Germline V gene sequence: CDR1 LNHDA, CDR2 SQIVND (reference sequence). The CDR3 is made up of 16 amino acids. V was trimmed by 6 bases and J by 4 bases, leaving 19 bases between them.

This chain uses TRBV9 with TRBJ2-3; unclear D gene. The CDR3 consists of 14 residues. V was trimmed by 0 bases and J by 2 bases, leaving 7 bases between them. Germline CDR1 and CDR2: SGDLS and YYNGEE. The CDR3 DNA reads TGTGCCAGCAGCGTAGCGGGTAACACAGATACGCAGTATTTT. This gives the protein CASSVAGNTDTQYF. The full variable domain, in which reference TRBV9 and TRBJ2-3 provide the parts outside the CDR3, is DSGVTQTPKHLITATGQRVTLRCSPRSGDLSVYWYQQSLDQGLQFLIQYYNGEERAKGNILERFSAQQFPDLHSELNLSSLELGDSALYFCASSVAGNTDTQYFGPGTRLTVL.

The V and J genes are TRBV5-1 and TRBJ1-1; 8 positions agree with TRBD1. The ends lost 3 bases at V and 7 bases at J; junction bases unmatched: 8. The germline CDR1 and CDR2 sequences are SGHRS and YFSETQ. This CDR3 has 14 amino acids. The CDR3 protein is CASSSRQGSIEAFF. As DNA, the CDR3 is TGCGCCAGCAGCTCTAGACAGGGGTCGATTGAAGCTTTCTTT.

The table lists this clone with a count of one. The chain couples TRBV7-2 to TRBJ2-7, with 7 bases that match TRBD2. The CDR3 contains 15 residues. V lost 5 bases and J lost 5; bases outside the gene matches: 12. Germline loops: CDR1 SGHTA, CDR2 FQGNSA. In DNA form, the CDR3 reads TGTGCCAGCAGCGAGGTTGGGGCGGGGGTCCACGAGCAGTACTTC. Translating gives CASSEVGAGVHEQYF. Full variable domain (outside the CDR3, taken from reference TRBV7-2 and TRBJ2-7): GAGVSQSPSNKVTEKGKDVELRCDPISGHTALYWYRQSLGQGLEFLIYFQGNSAPDKSGLPSDRFSAERTGGSVSTLTIQRTQQEDSAVYLCASSEVGAGVHEQYFGPGTRLTVT.

In its sample, this clone was seen a few times. Other DNA sequences in this sample translate to the same CDR3. V gene TRBV7-2 combines with J gene TRBJ2-3, with 8 bases lining up with TRBD2. Germline V lookup: CDR1 SGHTA, CDR2 FQGNSA. V lost 1 base and J lost 1; bases outside the gene matches: 4. The CDR3 runs to 16 residues. CDR3 nucleotides: TGTGCCAGCAGCTTAGAAGGGCGGGGGGGCACAGATACGCAGTATTTT. Translating gives CASSLEGRGGTDTQYF. Filled out from reference TRBV7-2 and TRBJ2-3, the complete variable domain reads GAGVSQSPSNKVTEKGKDVELRCDPISGHTALYWYRQSLGQGLEFLIYFQGNSAPDKSGLPSDRFSAERTGGSVSTLTIQRTQQEDSAVYLCASSLEGRGGTDTQYFGPGTRLTVL.

This chain uses TRBV11-2 with TRBJ1-2, with D possibly matching TRBD1 (5 bases). Germline V lookup: CDR1 SGHAT, CDR2 FQNNGV. This CDR3 comprises 16 residues. The V and J ends lost 6 bases and 2 bases respectively, with 19 bases between them. In nucleotides, the CDR3 is TGTGCCAGCAGTCCTCTTGACCCGCAGGGAAACTATGGCTACACCTTC. Its protein is CASSPLDPQGNYGYTF.

This chain links TRBV5-1 with TRBJ2-1; 8 bases are a match to TRBD1. This CDR3 is built from 14 residues. Trimming cost V 3 bases and J 8 bases; bases outside gene matches: 7. Germline assignment: CDR1 SGHRS and CDR2 YFSETQ. This CDR3 reads CASSSGQGGDEQFF. The CDR3 region has the DNA TGCGCCAGCAGCTCCGGACAGGGTGGCGATGAGCAGTTCTTC.

The rearrangement joins TRBV7-9 to TRBJ2-7; tentative D call: TRBD2 (6 bases). Germline V lookup: CDR1 SEHNR, CDR2 FQNEAQ (reference sequence). The CDR3 is made up of 14 amino acids. CDR3 protein: CAFTPGLGTYEQYF. The CDR3 region has the DNA TGTGCTTTTACCCCGGGACTGGGCACCTACGAGCAGTACTTC.

The chain recombines TRBV5-4 with TRBJ2-3, with TRBD2 matching over 8 bases. V lost 4 bases to trimming and J lost 6 bases; unmatched junction nucleotides: 16. CDR3 size: 17 residues. Germline CDR1 SGHNT, CDR2 YYREEE (reference sequence). CDR3 in amino acids: CASSPWTSRGFTDTQYF. CDR3 DNA sequence: TGTGCCAGCAGCCCGTGGACTAGCAGGGGATTCACCGATACGCAGTATTTT.